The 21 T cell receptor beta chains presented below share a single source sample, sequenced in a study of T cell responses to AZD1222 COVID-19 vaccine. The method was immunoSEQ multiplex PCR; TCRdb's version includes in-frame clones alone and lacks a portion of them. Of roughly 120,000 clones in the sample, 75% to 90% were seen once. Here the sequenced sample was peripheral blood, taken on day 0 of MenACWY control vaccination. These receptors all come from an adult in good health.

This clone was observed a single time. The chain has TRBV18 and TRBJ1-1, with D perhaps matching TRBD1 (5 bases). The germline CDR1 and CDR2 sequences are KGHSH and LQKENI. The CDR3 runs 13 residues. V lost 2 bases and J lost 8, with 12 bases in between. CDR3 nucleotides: TGTGCCAGCTCACCAGCTCGTGACAGCGAAGCTTTCTTT. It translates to CASSPARDSEAFF. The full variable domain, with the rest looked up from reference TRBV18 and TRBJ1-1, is NAGVMQNPRHLVRRRGQEARLRCSPMKGHSHVYWYRQLPEEGLKFMVYLQKENIIDESGMPKERFSAEFPKEGPSILRIQQVVRGDSAAYFCASSPARDSEAFFGQGTRLTVV.

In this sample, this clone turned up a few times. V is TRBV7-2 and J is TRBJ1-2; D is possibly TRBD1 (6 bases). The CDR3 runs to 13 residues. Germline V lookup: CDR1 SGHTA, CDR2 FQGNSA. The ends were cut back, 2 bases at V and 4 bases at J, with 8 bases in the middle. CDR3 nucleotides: TGTGCCAGCAGCTTACAGGGGATCTATGGCTACACCTTC. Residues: CASSLQGIYGYTF. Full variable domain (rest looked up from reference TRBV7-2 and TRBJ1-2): GAGVSQSPSNKVTEKGKDVELRCDPISGHTALYWYRQSLGQGLEFLIYFQGNSAPDKSGLPSDRFSAERTGGSVSTLTIQRTQQEDSAVYLCASSLQGIYGYTFGSGTRLTVV.

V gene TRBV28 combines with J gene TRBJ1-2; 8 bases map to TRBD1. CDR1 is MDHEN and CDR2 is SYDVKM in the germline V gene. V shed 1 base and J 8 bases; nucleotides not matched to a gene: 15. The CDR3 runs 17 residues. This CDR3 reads CASSLYPPGQGAGGYTF. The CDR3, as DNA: TGTGCCAGCAGTTTATACCCGCCCGGGCAGGGGGCAGGAGGCTACACCTTC.

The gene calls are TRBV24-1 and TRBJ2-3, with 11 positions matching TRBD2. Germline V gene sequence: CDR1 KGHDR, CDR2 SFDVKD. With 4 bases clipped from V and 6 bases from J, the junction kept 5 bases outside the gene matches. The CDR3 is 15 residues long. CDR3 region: CATSDLSGGADTQYF. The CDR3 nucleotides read TGTGCCACCAGTGACCTTAGCGGGGGGGCTGATACGCAGTATTTT.

Written as DNA, the CDR3 is TGTGCCAGCAGCTGGGGGTGGGGGTACATGCGGCACGCTACCTACGAGCAGTACTTC. Its translation: CASSWGWGYMRHATYEQYF. The chain combines TRBV5-8 with TRBJ2-7; D tentatively reads TRBD1 or TRBD2 (5 bases each). Germline V CDR1 and CDR2: SGHTS, YDEGEE. The CDR3 length is 19 residues. V was shortened by 3 bases and J by 2 bases, with 27 bases between the two germline ends.

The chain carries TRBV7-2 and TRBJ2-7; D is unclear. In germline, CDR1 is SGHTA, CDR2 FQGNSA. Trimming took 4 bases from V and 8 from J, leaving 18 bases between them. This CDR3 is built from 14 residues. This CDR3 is CASSYPGDGVQQYF. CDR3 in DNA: TGTGCCAGCAGCTACCCGGGCGACGGCGTACAGCAGTACTTC. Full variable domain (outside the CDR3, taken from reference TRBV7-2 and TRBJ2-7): GAGVSQSPSNKVTEKGKDVELRCDPISGHTALYWYRQSLGQGLEFLIYFQGNSAPDKSGLPSDRFSAERTGGSVSTLTIQRTQQEDSAVYLCASSYPGDGVQQYFGPGTRLTVT.

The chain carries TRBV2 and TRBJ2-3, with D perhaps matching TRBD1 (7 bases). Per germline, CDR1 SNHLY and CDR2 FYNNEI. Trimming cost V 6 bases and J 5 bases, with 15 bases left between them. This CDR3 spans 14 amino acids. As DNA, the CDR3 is TGTGCCAGCAGGGAGGGGGCGCGGGTAGATACGCAGTATTTT. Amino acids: CASREGARVDTQYF. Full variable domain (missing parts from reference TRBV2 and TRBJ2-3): EPEVTQTPSHQVTQMGQEVILRCVPISNHLYFYWYRQILGQKVEFLVSFYNNEISEKSEIFDDQFSVERPDGSNFTLKIRSTKLEDSAMYFCASREGARVDTQYFGPGTRLTVL.

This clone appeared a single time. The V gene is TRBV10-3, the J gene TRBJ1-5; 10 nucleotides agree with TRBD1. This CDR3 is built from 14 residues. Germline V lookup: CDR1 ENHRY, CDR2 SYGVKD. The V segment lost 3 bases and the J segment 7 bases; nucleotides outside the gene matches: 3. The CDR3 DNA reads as TGTGCCATCAGTGAAGGGGGACAGGGGCAGCCCCAGCATTTT. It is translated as CAISEGGQGQPQHF.

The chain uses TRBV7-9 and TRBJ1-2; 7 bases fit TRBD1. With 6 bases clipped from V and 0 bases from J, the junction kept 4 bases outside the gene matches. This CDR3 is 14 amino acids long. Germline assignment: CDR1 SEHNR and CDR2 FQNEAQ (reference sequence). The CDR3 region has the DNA TGTGCCAGCAGTCGACAGGGATCTAACTATGGCTACACCTTC. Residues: CASSRQGSNYGYTF.

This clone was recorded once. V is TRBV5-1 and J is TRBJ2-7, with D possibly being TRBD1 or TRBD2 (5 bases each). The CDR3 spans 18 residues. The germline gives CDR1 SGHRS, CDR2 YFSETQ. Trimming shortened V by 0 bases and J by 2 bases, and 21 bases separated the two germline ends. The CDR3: CASSLATLLGVEAYEQYF. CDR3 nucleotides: TGCGCCAGCAGCTTGGCGACGTTGTTGGGGGTGGAGGCCTACGAGCAGTACTTC.

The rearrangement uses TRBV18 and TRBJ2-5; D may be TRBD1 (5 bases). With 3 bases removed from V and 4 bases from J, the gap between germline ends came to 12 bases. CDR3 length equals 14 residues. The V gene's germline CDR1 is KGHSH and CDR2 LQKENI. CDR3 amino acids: CASSPAGMGETQYF. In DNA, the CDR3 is TGTGCCAGCTCACCTGCAGGGATGGGAGAGACCCAGTACTTC.

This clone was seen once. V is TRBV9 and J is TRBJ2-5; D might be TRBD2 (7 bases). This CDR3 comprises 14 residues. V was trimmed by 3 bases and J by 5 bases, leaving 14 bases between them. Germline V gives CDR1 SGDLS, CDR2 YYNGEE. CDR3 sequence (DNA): TGTGCCAGCAGCGCGCGGGGGCTCGGGGAGACCCAGTACTTC. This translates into CASSARGLGETQYF.

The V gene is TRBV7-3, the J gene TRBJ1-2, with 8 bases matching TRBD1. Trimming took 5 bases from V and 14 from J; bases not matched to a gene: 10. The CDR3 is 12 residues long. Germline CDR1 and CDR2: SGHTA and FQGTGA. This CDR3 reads CASSPDRGIGTF. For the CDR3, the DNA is TGTGCCAGCAGCCCAGACAGGGGAATAGGTACCTTC.

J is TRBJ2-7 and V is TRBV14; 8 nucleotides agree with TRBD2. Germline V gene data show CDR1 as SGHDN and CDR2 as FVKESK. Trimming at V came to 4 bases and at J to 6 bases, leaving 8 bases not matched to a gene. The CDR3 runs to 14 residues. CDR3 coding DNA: TGTGCCAGCAGCCTATATAGCGGGGTCAGCGAGCAGTACTTC. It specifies CASSLYSGVSEQYF.

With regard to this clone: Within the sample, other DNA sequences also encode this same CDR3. The CDR3 spells CASSFNTYNEQFF. For the CDR3, the DNA is TGTGCCAGCAGCTTTAACACATACAATGAGCAGTTCTTC. This chain connects TRBV7-2 to TRBJ2-1; D not resolved. Germline CDR1 and CDR2: SGHTA and FQGNSA. Trimming cost V 3 bases and J 4 bases, with 7 bases left between them. The CDR3 is 13 residues long.

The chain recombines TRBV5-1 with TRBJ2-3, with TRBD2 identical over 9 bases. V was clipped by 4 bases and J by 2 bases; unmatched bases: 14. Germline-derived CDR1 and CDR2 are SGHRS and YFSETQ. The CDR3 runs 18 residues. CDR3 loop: CASSGSRGSGGPTDTQYF. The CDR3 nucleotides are TGCGCCAGCAGCGGCTCCCGGGGAAGCGGGGGGCCCACAGATACGCAGTATTTT. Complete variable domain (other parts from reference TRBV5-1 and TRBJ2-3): KAGVTQTPRYLIKTRGQQVTLSCSPISGHRSVSWYQQTPGQGLQFLFEYFSETQRNKGNFPGRFSGRQFSNSRSEMNVSTLELGDSALYLCASSGSRGSGGPTDTQYFGPGTRLTVL.

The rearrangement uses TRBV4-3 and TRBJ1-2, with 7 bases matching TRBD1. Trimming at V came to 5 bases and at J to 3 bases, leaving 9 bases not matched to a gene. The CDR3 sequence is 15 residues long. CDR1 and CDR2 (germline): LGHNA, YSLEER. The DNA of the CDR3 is TGCGCCAGCAGCACACGACAGGGCGGTGACTATGGCTACACCTTC. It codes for CASSTRQGGDYGYTF.

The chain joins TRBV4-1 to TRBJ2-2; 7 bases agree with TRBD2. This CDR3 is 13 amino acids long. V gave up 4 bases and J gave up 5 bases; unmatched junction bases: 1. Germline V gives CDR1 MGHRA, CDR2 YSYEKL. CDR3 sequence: CASSLGGTGELFF. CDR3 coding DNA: TGCGCCAGCAGCCTCGGGGGGACCGGGGAGCTGTTTTTT.

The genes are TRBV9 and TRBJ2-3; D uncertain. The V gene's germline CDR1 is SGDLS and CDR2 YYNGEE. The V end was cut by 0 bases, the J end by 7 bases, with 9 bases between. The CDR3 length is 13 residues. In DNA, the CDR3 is TGTGCCAGCAGCGTAGACCTTGATAATACGCAGTATTTT. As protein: CASSVDLDNTQYF.

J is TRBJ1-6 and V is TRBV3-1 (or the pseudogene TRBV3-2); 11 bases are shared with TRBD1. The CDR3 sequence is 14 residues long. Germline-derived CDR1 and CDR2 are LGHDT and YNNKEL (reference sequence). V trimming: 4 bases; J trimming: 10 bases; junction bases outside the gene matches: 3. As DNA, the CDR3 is TGTGCCAGCAGCCTGGACAGGGGGCTCTCACCCCTCCACTTT. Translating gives CASSLDRGLSPLHF.

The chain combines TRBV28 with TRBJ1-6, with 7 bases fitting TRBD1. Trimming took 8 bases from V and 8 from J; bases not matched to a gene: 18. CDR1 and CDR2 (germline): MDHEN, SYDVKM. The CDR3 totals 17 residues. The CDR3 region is CASGPLPNRGYHSPLHF. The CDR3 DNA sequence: TGTGCCAGCGGCCCTTTGCCAAACAGGGGTTACCATTCACCCCTCCACTTT.